This T cell receptor beta chain was observed in a study of blood T cell repertoires in COVID-19. Study background: The United States, Italy and Spain provided the acute and convalescent COVID-19 samples. T cells, B-cell-depleted T cells, or PBMCs provided the cDNA or gDNA that served as material.

The CDR3 spans 14 residues. V lost 1 base, J lost 0 bases, and 6 bases lay in between. The germline gives CDR1 LGHDT, CDR2 YNNKEL (reference sequence). Authors' analysis steps: For nucleated cells, counts were estimated from reference gene primer amplification. The data were produced by immunoSEQ multiplex PCR, yet TCRdb's version contains in-frame clones alone and is incomplete. V and J calls and clone size are given by that table; D and trimming were obtained from the DNA. The data contain around 160,000 clones, 80% to 90% of them singletons. The sequencing sample was made of peripheral blood. This TCR was sampled from a man in his sixties with acute or convalescent COVID-19. The rearrangement links TRBV3-1 (or the pseudogene TRBV3-2) to TRBJ1-1; tentatively, D is TRBD1 (6 bases). This CDR3 reads CASSQGGLNTEAFF. CDR3 DNA: TGTGCCAGCAGCCAAGGGGGGCTGAACACTGAAGCTTTCTTT.